Below, 21 T cell receptor beta chains from the same sample are listed, as sequenced in a study of a mutant IDH1 vaccine in newly diagnosed glioma. Time point of the sample: week 5, during vaccination. Every vaccine dose comprised 300 ug of mutant IDH1 20-mer peptide plus topical imiquimod. These receptors' targets are unknown. Sequencing was performed with immunoSEQ multiplex PCR; in TCRdb, only in-frame clones are kept and a portion is missing. The sample has approximately 60,000 clones; 90% are singletons. Material: PBMCs, obtained from a glioma patient whose treatment included an IDH1 peptide vaccine. These receptors originate from a woman between 40 and 50 years old with glioma.

The chain employs TRBV19 and TRBJ1-2; a weak D match, TRBD1 (6 bases). CDR1 LNHDA and CDR2 SQIVND come from the germline V gene (reference sequence). V was shortened by 8 bases and J by 3 bases, with 13 bases between the two germline ends. This CDR3 region has 13 residues. CDR3 loop: CASGNRDYYGYTF. In DNA form, the CDR3 reads TGTGCCAGTGGGAACAGGGATTACTATGGCTACACCTTC.

CDR3 DNA: TGTGCCAGCAGGCCACAGGGAGACCCCTCCTACGAGCAGTACTTC. Amino acid sequence: CASRPQGDPSYEQYF. This chain links TRBV2 with TRBJ2-7, with D perhaps matching TRBD1 (6 bases). Germline CDR1 is SNHLY and CDR2 is FYNNEI. The CDR3 is 15 residues long. V was trimmed by 6 bases and J by 0 bases, leaving 15 bases between them.

The chain recombines TRBV7-9 with TRBJ1-1; a possible D gene is TRBD1 (6 bases). V dropped 7 bases and J dropped 5 bases, with 17 bases sitting between them. Germline CDR1 is SEHNR and CDR2 is FQNEAQ (reference sequence). There are 14 residues in the CDR3. CDR3 nucleotides: TGTGCCAGCACCAAAGGGGGTGGGGAGACTGAAGCTTTCTTT. It is translated as CASTKGGGETEAFF.

The CDR3 coding sequence is TGTGCCAGCAGTACGTGGGGGGACAATGAGCAGTTCTTC. This gives the protein CASSTWGDNEQFF. V usage is TRBV6-5 and J usage is TRBJ2-1, with D possibly being TRBD2 (6 bases). CDR3 length: 13 residues. Germline V CDR1 and CDR2: MNHEY, SVGAGI. V gave up 5 bases and J gave up 5 bases, with 10 bases separating them.

The J gene is TRBJ2-3, the V gene TRBV7-2; the match to TRBD2 covers 7 bases. Germline V lookup: CDR1 SGHTA, CDR2 FQGNSA. Trimming at V came to 5 bases and at J to 0 bases, leaving 2 bases not matched to a gene. This CDR3 contains 14 residues. CDR3 nucleotide sequence: TGTGCCAGCAGCCGTAGCGGGAGCACAGATACGCAGTATTTT. Translating gives CASSRSGSTDTQYF. The whole variable domain, remainder taken from reference TRBV7-2 and TRBJ2-3, is GAGVSQSPSNKVTEKGKDVELRCDPISGHTALYWYRQSLGQGLEFLIYFQGNSAPDKSGLPSDRFSAERTGGSVSTLTIQRTQQEDSAVYLCASSRSGSTDTQYFGPGTRLTVL.

CDR3: CASSFEGETQYF. In DNA, the CDR3 is TGCGCCAGCAGCTTCGAGGGGGAGACCCAGTACTTC. The chain carries TRBV5-1 and TRBJ2-5, with D perhaps given as TRBD1 or TRBD2 (5 bases each). V shed 2 bases and J shed 5 bases, with 7 bases lying between them. The V gene's germline CDR1 is SGHRS and CDR2 YFSETQ. The CDR3 has 12 residues.

V gene TRBV23-1 combines with J gene TRBJ2-2; 12 positions match TRBD2. TRBV23-1 is classed as an ORF, of uncertain function. V gave up 0 bases and J gave up 5 bases; unmatched junction bases: 10. CDR3 length: 19 residues. In DNA, the CDR3 is TGCGCCAGCAGTCAATCGGGTCCTAGCGGGAGGGAATATACCGGGGAGCTGTTTTTT. As protein: CASSQSGPSGREYTGELFF.

The rearrangement uses TRBV29-1 and TRBJ1-2; 7 bases are a match to TRBD1. The CDR3 consists of 12 residues. Germline V gene data show CDR1 as SQVTM and CDR2 as ANQGSEA. With 6 bases clipped from V and 4 bases from J, the junction kept 5 bases outside the gene matches. CDR3 DNA: TGCAGCGTGGAGGGACAGAGCTATGGCTACACCTTC. This sequence encodes CSVEGQSYGYTF.

The chain joins TRBV2 to TRBJ1-2; the match to TRBD1 covers 7 bases. Germline V gene lookup returns CDR1 SNHLY and CDR2 FYNNEI. V dropped 7 bases and J dropped 7; count of bases not matched to a gene: 18. The CDR3 loop spans 16 amino acids. The CDR3 nucleotides are TGTGCCAGCACAGGGTTGGGGGCCAGACAGGGTAGTGGCTACACCTTC. Its protein is CASTGLGARQGSGYTF.

The chain uses TRBV6-5 and TRBJ2-7; TRBD1 matches at 10 bases. Germline-derived CDR1 and CDR2 are MNHEY and SVGAGI. Trimming at V came to 5 bases and at J to 3 bases, leaving 7 bases not matched to a gene. CDR3 length equals 15 residues. The chain's CDR3 is CASSLGQGRVYEQYF. The CDR3 DNA sequence: TGTGCCAGCAGTCTGGGACAGGGGAGAGTCTACGAGCAGTACTTC.

This chain uses TRBV6-5 with TRBJ2-2, with TRBD1 matching 11 bases. The CDR3 spans 16 residues. Germline V gives CDR1 MNHEY, CDR2 SVGAGI. V trimming: 4 bases; J trimming: 7 bases; junction bases outside the gene matches: 8. The chain's CDR3 is CASSWRTGGADGELFF. Written as DNA, the CDR3 is TGTGCCAGCAGTTGGAGGACAGGGGGCGCTGACGGGGAGCTGTTTTTT.

The chain couples TRBV5-5 to TRBJ1-6; D is undetermined. CDR1 is SGHKS and CDR2 is YYEKEE in the germline V gene (reference sequence). CDR3 size: 16 residues. V was shortened by 4 bases and J by 3 bases, with 14 bases between the two germline ends. The CDR3 sequence: CASSVGSVSYNSPLHF. The CDR3 nucleotides read TGTGCCAGCAGCGTTGGATCCGTGAGCTATAATTCACCCCTCCACTTT. The variable domain in full, completed from reference TRBV5-5 and TRBJ1-6, reads DAGVTQSPTHLIKTRGQQVTLRCSPISGHKSVSWYQQVLGQGPQFIFQYYEKEERGRGNFPDRFSARQFPNYSSELNVNALLLGDSALYLCASSVGSVSYNSPLHFGNGTRLTVT.

The chain is built from TRBV19 and TRBJ1-2; possibly TRBD1 for D (5 bases). CDR3 length: 13 amino acids. V lost 6 bases to trimming and J lost 4 bases, with 12 bases between them. CDR1 is LNHDA and CDR2 is SQIVND in the germline V gene (reference sequence). CDR3 bases: TGTGCCAGTAGCTCTCCCGGGACCTATGGCTACACCTTC. Translated, it gives CASSSPGTYGYTF.

The chain couples TRBV6-5 to TRBJ2-5; TRBD1 matches 8 bases. After removal of 2 bases from V and 5 bases from J, the junction contained 10 bases not matched to a gene. CDR3 length equals 16 residues. Germline-derived CDR1 and CDR2 are MNHEY and SVGAGI. The CDR3 DNA follows: TGTGCCAGCAGTTACCGCGCCACAGGGGGATCGGAGACCCAGTACTTC. It encodes CASSYRATGGSETQYF.

V usage is TRBV19 and J usage is TRBJ1-1; no definite D call. Per germline, CDR1 LNHDA and CDR2 SQIVND (reference sequence). CDR3 length equals 15 residues. The ends were cut back, 9 bases at V and 2 bases at J, with 19 bases in the middle. The CDR3 DNA reads TGTGCCAGCCGCCCCCTGACCGGGAGAAACACTGAAGCTTTCTTT. Its translation: CASRPLTGRNTEAFF.

The chain employs TRBV13 and TRBJ1-2; 7 bases are shared with TRBD1. Germline CDR1 is PRHDT and CDR2 is FYEKMQ (reference sequence). This CDR3 is built from 13 residues. Trimming at V came to 0 bases and at J to 7 bases, leaving 2 bases not matched to a gene. The CDR3 reads CASSLGQGVGYTF. The CDR3 DNA follows: TGTGCCAGCAGCTTAGGGCAGGGGGTTGGCTACACCTTC. The full variable domain, completed using reference TRBV13 and TRBJ1-2, is AAGVIQSPRHLIKEKRETATLKCYPIPRHDTVYWYQQGPGQDPQFLISFYEKMQSDKGSIPDRFSAQQFSDYHSELNMSSLELGDSALYFCASSLGQGVGYTFGSGTRLTVV.

The chain is built from TRBV5-4 and TRBJ2-2; TRBD2 agrees at 12 bases. From germline, CDR1 is SGHNT and CDR2 YYREEE (reference sequence). The CDR3 is made up of 17 amino acids. J lost 1 base, V lost 3 bases, and 4 bases had no gene match. The CDR3 DNA reads TGTGCCAGCAGCTCGGGGGGACTAGCGGGGAACACCGGGGAGCTGTTTTTT. Translation: CASSSGGLAGNTGELFF. Full variable domain (outside the CDR3, taken from reference TRBV5-4 and TRBJ2-2): ETGVTQSPTHLIKTRGQQVTLRCSSQSGHNTVSWYQQALGQGPQFIFQYYREEENGRGNFPPRFSGLQFPNYSSELNVNALELDDSALYLCASSSGGLAGNTGELFFGEGSRLTVL.

This clone showed up just once. The CDR3 nucleotides are TGCGCCAGCAGCCAAGCCGGCCGCGTACTAGCGGGGGGTGCCGGGGAGCTGTTTTTT. Residues: CASSQAGRVLAGGAGELFF. V is TRBV4-1 and J is TRBJ2-2; 12 bases fit TRBD2. This CDR3 comprises 19 residues. Germline V gene sequence: CDR1 MGHRA, CDR2 YSYEKL. Losses at the gene ends were 1 base for V and 6 bases for J; bases not matched to a gene: 12.

The chain couples TRBV6-1 to TRBJ2-3; the D is unclear. V was shortened by 4 bases and J by 0 bases, with 8 bases between the two germline ends. The germline V gene encodes CDR1 MNHNS and CDR2 SASEGT. The CDR3 spans 14 residues. The CDR3 loop reads CASSVRQSTDTQYF. Here the CDR3 DNA reads TGTGCCAGCAGTGTCCGGCAAAGCACAGATACGCAGTATTTT.

The rearrangement uses TRBV10-3 and TRBJ2-1; 12 nucleotides align to TRBD2. Trimming at V came to 1 base and at J to 7 bases, leaving 2 bases not matched to a gene. Per the germline V gene, CDR1 is ENHRY and CDR2 is SYGVKD. CDR3 size: 15 residues. The chain's CDR3 is CAISEWGTSGNEQFF. CDR3 coding DNA: TGTGCCATCAGTGAGTGGGGGACTAGCGGGAATGAGCAGTTCTTC.

V is TRBV4-1 and J is TRBJ2-1; D is undetermined. V shed 2 bases and J shed 2 bases, with 13 bases lying between them. CDR1 is MGHRA, CDR2 YSYEKL, per germline. This CDR3 spans 16 amino acids. This CDR3 reads CASSQREAGPYNEQFF. CDR3 DNA: TGCGCCAGCAGCCAAAGGGAAGCTGGCCCCTACAATGAGCAGTTCTTC.